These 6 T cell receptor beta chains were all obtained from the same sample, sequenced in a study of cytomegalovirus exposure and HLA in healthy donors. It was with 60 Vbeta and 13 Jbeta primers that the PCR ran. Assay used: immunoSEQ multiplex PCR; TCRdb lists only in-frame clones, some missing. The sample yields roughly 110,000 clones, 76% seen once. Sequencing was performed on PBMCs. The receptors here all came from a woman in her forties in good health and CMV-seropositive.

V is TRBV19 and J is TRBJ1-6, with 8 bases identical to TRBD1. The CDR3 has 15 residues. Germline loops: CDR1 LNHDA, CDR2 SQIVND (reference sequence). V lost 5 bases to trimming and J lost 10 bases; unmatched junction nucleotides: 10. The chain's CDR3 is CASSLRQGSRSPLHF. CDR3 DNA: TGTGCCAGTAGTTTGAGACAGGGGAGTAGGTCACCCCTCCACTTT.

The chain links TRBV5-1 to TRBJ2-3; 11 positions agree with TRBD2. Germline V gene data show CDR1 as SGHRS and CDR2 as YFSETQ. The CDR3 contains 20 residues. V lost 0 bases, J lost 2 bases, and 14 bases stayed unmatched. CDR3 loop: CASSLAATSGTGWFTDTQYF. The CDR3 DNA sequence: TGCGCCAGCAGCTTGGCCGCGACTAGCGGGACCGGGTGGTTCACAGATACGCAGTATTTT.

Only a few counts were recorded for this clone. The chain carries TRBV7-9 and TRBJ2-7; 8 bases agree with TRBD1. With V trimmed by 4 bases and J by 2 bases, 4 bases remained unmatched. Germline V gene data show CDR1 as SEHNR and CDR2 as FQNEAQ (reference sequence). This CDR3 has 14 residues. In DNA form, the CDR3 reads TGTGCCAGCAGCTCCCGGGACAGGACCTACGAGCAGTACTTC. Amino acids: CASSSRDRTYEQYF.

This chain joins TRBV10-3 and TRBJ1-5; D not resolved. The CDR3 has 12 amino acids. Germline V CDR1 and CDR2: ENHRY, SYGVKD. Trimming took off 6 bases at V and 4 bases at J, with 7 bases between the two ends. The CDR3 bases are TGTGCCATCAGCCCTAATAATCAGCCCCAGCATTTT. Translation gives CAISPNNQPQHF.

The DNA for the CDR3 is TGTGCCATCGGCGCAGGTCTAAGCAATCAGCCCCAGCATTTT. Residues: CAIGAGLSNQPQHF. J is TRBJ1-5 and V is TRBV10-3; unclear D gene. In germline, CDR1 is ENHRY, CDR2 SYGVKD. V was cut by 8 bases and J by 1 base, with 12 bases left in between. This CDR3 region has 14 residues.

The CDR3 loop reads CAWSLAGGRNEQFF. The DNA for the CDR3 is TGTGCCTGGAGTCTAGCGGGGGGGCGCAATGAGCAGTTCTTC. The genes are TRBV30 and TRBJ2-1; 12 positions match TRBD2. The CDR3 covers 14 residues. Germline V gene sequence: CDR1 GTSNPN, CDR2 SVGIG (reference sequence). Unmatched junction bases numbered 2, after V lost 2 bases and J lost 6 bases. Combining the CDR3 with reference TRBV30 and TRBJ2-1 gives the whole variable domain SQTIHQWPATLVQPVGSPLSLECTVEGTSNPNLYWYRQAAGRGLQLLFYSVGIGQISSEVPQNLSASRPQDRQFILSSKKLLLSDSGFYLCAWSLAGGRNEQFFGPGTRLTVL.